One sample yielded the 20 T cell receptor beta chains listed below, sequenced in a study of blood T cell repertoires in COVID-19. Clones were sequenced by immunoSEQ multiplex PCR, and TCRdb holds only the in-frame ones, with some missing. The sample consists of 200,000 to 250,000 clones, less than 85% of them appearing once. The sequenced sample was peripheral blood. The origin of the receptors is a woman aged 80 or older with active or convalescent COVID-19.

V and J are TRBV18 and TRBJ2-5, with 8 bases identical to TRBD2. Germline V lookup: CDR1 KGHSH, CDR2 LQKENI. CDR3 length equals 14 residues. Losses at the gene ends were 1 base for V and 6 bases for J; bases not matched to a gene: 4. CDR3 amino acids: CASSPLAGTKTQYF. The CDR3 DNA sequence: TGTGCCAGCTCACCACTAGCGGGAACCAAGACCCAGTACTTC.

The chain joins TRBV5-1 to TRBJ2-2, with a tentative D call TRBD1 (5 bases). Germline V gene data show CDR1 as SGHRS and CDR2 as YFSETQ. The length of the CDR3 is 12 residues. Deletions cut 7 bases from V and 6 bases from J, with 10 bases between. This CDR3 is CASGDSPGELFF. The CDR3 DNA is TGCGCCAGCGGCGACAGCCCCGGGGAGCTGTTTTTT.

This clone was counted once. J is TRBJ1-5 and V is TRBV10-2; 9 bases map to TRBD1. Germline-derived CDR1 and CDR2 are WSHSY and SAAADI. CDR3 size: 14 residues. V lost 2 bases, J lost 6 bases, and 2 bases stayed unmatched. The CDR3 DNA is TGCGCCAGCAGTGAGACAGGGGGCGTTCAGCCCCAGCATTTT. Translating gives CASSETGGVQPQHF.

This clone came up a few times. The V gene is TRBV18, the J gene TRBJ1-1, with D unclear. V lost 3 bases to trimming and J lost 3 bases, with 32 bases between them. CDR1 is KGHSH and CDR2 is LQKENI in the germline V gene. The length of the CDR3 is 21 residues. The CDR3 DNA is TGTGCCAGCTCACCTACGGCAGGAGGACTCAAGAGCGGTTGGGGAGACACTGAAGCTTTCTTT. Encoded protein: CASSPTAGGLKSGWGDTEAFF.

The chain uses TRBV3-1 (or the pseudogene TRBV3-2) and TRBJ1-4, with TRBD1 matching over 7 bases. The CDR3 extends over 15 amino acids. Germline CDR1 LGHDT, CDR2 YNNKEL (reference sequence). Unmatched junction bases numbered 4, after V lost 1 base and J lost 5 bases. This CDR3 reads CASSQGGQLNEKLFF. The CDR3 nucleotides are TGTGCCAGCAGCCAAGGGGGACAGCTAAATGAAAAACTGTTTTTT.

The chain is built from TRBV21-1 and TRBJ1-4; TRBD1 reflects the table's D call only, with no check against the DNA. TRBV21-1 counts as a pseudogene. The CDR3 sequence is 15 residues long. CDR3 protein: CASSKTGTENEKLFF. For the CDR3, the DNA is TGTGCCAGCAGCAAAACCGGGACAGAGAATGAAAAACTGTTTTTT.

For this clone: This CDR3 is also generated by other DNA sequences in the sample. The gene calls are TRBV5-1 and TRBJ2-5; possible D gene TRBD1, 5 bases. The CDR3 loop spans 13 amino acids. The germline V gene encodes CDR1 SGHRS and CDR2 YFSETQ. The germline V and J ends were trimmed by 1 base and 4 bases, with 8 bases remaining between them. CDR3 sequence: CASSLQGRETQYF. CDR3 DNA sequence: TGCGCCAGCAGCTTGCAGGGTAGAGAGACCCAGTACTTC.

The chain combines TRBV18 with TRBJ2-6; maybe TRBD2 (5 bases). Trimming stripped 6 bases from V and 2 bases from J, with 8 bases between. The germline V gene encodes CDR1 KGHSH and CDR2 LQKENI. CDR3 size: 14 residues. The DNA of the CDR3 is TGTGCCAGCTCCGGGAAGGCTGGGGCCAACGTCCTGACTTTC. Protein sequence: CASSGKAGANVLTF. The full variable domain, with the rest looked up from reference TRBV18 and TRBJ2-6, is NAGVMQNPRHLVRRRGQEARLRCSPMKGHSHVYWYRQLPEEGLKFMVYLQKENIIDESGMPKERFSAEFPKEGPSILRIQQVVRGDSAAYFCASSGKAGANVLTFGAGSRLTVL.

The rearrangement uses TRBV10-2 and TRBJ2-7, with D unclear. This CDR3 has 14 residues. The germline gives CDR1 WSHSY, CDR2 SAAADI. V was pared by 2 bases and J by 0 bases, with 8 bases between. The CDR3 loop reads CASSESSVSYEQYF. Here the CDR3 DNA reads TGCGCCAGCAGTGAGAGTTCGGTCTCCTACGAGCAGTACTTC.

The V call is TRBV2, the J call TRBJ1-4; D is uncertain. The germline V and J ends were trimmed by 3 bases and 8 bases, with 13 bases remaining between them. The CDR3 consists of 14 residues. CDR1 and CDR2 from the germline V gene are SNHLY and FYNNEI. CDR3 bases: TGTGCCAGCAGTGACGGGAGGTTTCGGGAAAAACTGTTTTTT. This translates into CASSDGRFREKLFF.

The V and J genes are TRBV3-1 (or the pseudogene TRBV3-2) and TRBJ2-3, with 9 bases that match TRBD1. With 4 bases clipped from V and 3 bases from J, the junction kept 2 bases outside the gene matches. Germline V gene data show CDR1 as LGHDT and CDR2 as YNNKEL (reference sequence). This CDR3 spans 14 amino acids. In DNA form, the CDR3 reads TGTGCCAGCAGCCGCGGGACAGGGACAGATACGCAGTATTTT. Residues: CASSRGTGTDTQYF.

The gene calls are TRBV29-1 and TRBJ1-2; perhaps TRBD1 as D (6 bases). The CDR3 is 14 amino acids. Germline lookup yields CDR1 SQVTM and CDR2 ANQGSEA. V lost 5 bases, J lost 0 bases, and 13 bases lay in between. CDR3 sequence: CSVYPQGANYGYTF. The CDR3 nucleotides are TGCAGCGTTTACCCACAGGGAGCTAACTATGGCTACACCTTC.

The genes are TRBV28 and TRBJ1-1; TRBD1 is a possible D gene (6 bases). Germline CDR1 is MDHEN and CDR2 is SYDVKM. The CDR3 runs to 16 residues. The V end was cut by 3 bases, the J end by 0 bases, with 14 bases between. The CDR3 protein is CASSFPTQGMNTEAFF. CDR3 in DNA: TGTGCCAGCAGTTTCCCTACGCAGGGGATGAACACTGAAGCTTTCTTT.

This clone was picked up a small number of times. The J gene is TRBJ2-3, the V gene TRBV28; no clear D. CDR1 is MDHEN, CDR2 SYDVKM, per germline. The CDR3 sequence is 11 residues long. V was clipped by 7 bases and J by 5 bases, with 7 bases between them. CDR3 coding DNA: TGTGCCAGCACCCTTAGAGATACGCAGTATTTT. Translation: CASTLRDTQYF. The full variable domain, rest sourced from reference TRBV28 and TRBJ2-3, is DVKVTQSSRYLVKRTGEKVFLECVQDMDHENMFWYRQDPGLGLRLIYFSYDVKMKEKGDIPEGYSVSREKKERFSLILESASTNQTSMYLCASTLRDTQYFGPGTRLTVL.

This rearrangement joins TRBV7-8 to TRBJ1-4; 8 nucleotides match TRBD1. The CDR3 has 15 amino acids. The germline V gene has CDR1 SGHVS and CDR2 FQNEAQ. V lost 5 bases to trimming and J lost 6 bases; unmatched junction nucleotides: 8. The CDR3 DNA reads as TGTGCCAGCAGCCCAGACAGGGGCCCCCATGAAAAACTGTTTTTT. This sequence encodes CASSPDRGPHEKLFF. Together with reference TRBV7-8 and TRBJ1-4, the CDR3 gives the full variable domain: GAGVSQSPRYKVAKRGQDVALRCDPISGHVSLFWYQQALGQGPEFLTYFQNEAQLDKSGLPSDRFFAERPEGSVSTLKIQRTQQEDSAVYLCASSPDRGPHEKLFFGSGTQLSVL.

The CDR3 DNA reads as TGTGCCAGCAGCTTAGTTGGCCTTAACACCGGGGAGCTGTTTTTT. It encodes CASSLVGLNTGELFF. This chain connects TRBV11-2 to TRBJ2-2; D remains unclear. Germline V gene data show CDR1 as SGHAT and CDR2 as FQNNGV. V was trimmed by 1 base and J by 2 bases, leaving 8 bases between them. CDR3 length: 15 amino acids.

CDR3 in amino acids: CASSSRQGWGTDTQYF. CDR3 nucleotide sequence: TGCGCCAGCAGCTCCCGACAGGGTTGGGGGACAGATACGCAGTATTTT. The rearrangement links TRBV5-1 to TRBJ2-3; 7 nucleotides align to TRBD1. Germline CDR1 and CDR2: SGHRS and YFSETQ. J was trimmed by 3 bases and V by 3 bases; bases with no gene match: 10. The CDR3 runs to 16 residues.

This chain joins TRBV7-4 and TRBJ1-3, with unresolved D. There are 15 residues in the CDR3. Trimming shortened V by 5 bases and J by 2 bases, and 13 bases separated the two germline ends. CDR1 and CDR2 (germline): SGHVT, SQSDAQ. The CDR3: CASSPPPRTGNTIYF. In DNA, the CDR3 is TGTGCCAGCAGCCCACCCCCCAGGACTGGAAACACCATATATTTT.

This clone was observed a few times. This chain uses TRBV5-6 with TRBJ2-7; tentative D call: TRBD1 (6 bases). The CDR3 runs to 15 residues. V was pared by 4 bases and J by 1 base, with 15 bases between. Germline assignment: CDR1 SGHDT and CDR2 YYEEEE. In nucleotides, the CDR3 is TGTGCCAGCAGCCTCCCAACAGGGCAGTCCTACGAGCAGTACTTC. Translation: CASSLPTGQSYEQYF.

The rearrangement links TRBV10-1 to TRBJ2-1; 9 bases map to TRBD2. This CDR3 region has 13 residues. Germline values: CDR1 WNHNN, CDR2 SYGVQD (reference sequence). J lost 7 bases, V lost 8 bases, and 6 bases had no gene match. CDR3 DNA sequence: TGCGCCAGCGGGCGGGGGGGCTTTAATGAGCAGTTCTTC. Residues: CASGRGGFNEQFF.